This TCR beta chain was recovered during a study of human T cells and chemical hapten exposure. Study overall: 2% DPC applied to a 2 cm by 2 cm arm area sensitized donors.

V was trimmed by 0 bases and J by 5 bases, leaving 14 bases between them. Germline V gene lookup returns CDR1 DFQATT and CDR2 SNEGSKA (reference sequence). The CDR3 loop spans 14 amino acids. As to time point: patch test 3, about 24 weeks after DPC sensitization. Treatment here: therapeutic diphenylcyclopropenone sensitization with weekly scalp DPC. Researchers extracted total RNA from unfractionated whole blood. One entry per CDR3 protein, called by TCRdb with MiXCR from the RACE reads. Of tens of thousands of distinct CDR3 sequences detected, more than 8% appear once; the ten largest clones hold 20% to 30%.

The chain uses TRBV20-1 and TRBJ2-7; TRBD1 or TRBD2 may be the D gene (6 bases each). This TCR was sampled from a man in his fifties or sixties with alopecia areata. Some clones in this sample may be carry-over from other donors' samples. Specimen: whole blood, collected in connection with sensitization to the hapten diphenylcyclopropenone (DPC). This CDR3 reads CSARDEGGLDEQYF. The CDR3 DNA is TGCAGTGCTAGAGATGAGGGGGGCTTAGACGAGCAGTACTTC.